The entry below gives a single TCR beta chain sequence along with its context. This record comes from a study of blood T cell repertoires in COVID-19. Across the study: Samples came from the United States, Italy and Spain, spanning acute and convalescent COVID-19.

This CDR3 comprises 15 residues. J lost 5 bases, V lost 5 bases, and 7 bases had no gene match. Per the germline V gene, CDR1 is SEHNR and CDR2 is FQNEAQ (reference sequence). Authors' analysis steps: Using reference gene primer amplification, nucleated cell counts were estimated. Here immunoSEQ multiplex PCR was the method, and the copy in TCRdb shows in-frame clones only, minus some. V and J calls and clone size come straight from that table; D and trimming were deduced from the DNA. The table has approximately 170,000 clones, 85% to 90% seen once. The J gene is TRBJ2-1, the V gene TRBV7-9; TRBD2 aligns across 9 bases. The sequence was collected from a woman in her sixties or seventies with acute or convalescent COVID-19. The sample taken for sequencing was peripheral blood. CDR3 DNA sequence: TGTGCCAGCAGCCCCATCCCTAGCGGGGACAATGAGCAGTTCTTC. Its translation: CASSPIPSGDNEQFF.